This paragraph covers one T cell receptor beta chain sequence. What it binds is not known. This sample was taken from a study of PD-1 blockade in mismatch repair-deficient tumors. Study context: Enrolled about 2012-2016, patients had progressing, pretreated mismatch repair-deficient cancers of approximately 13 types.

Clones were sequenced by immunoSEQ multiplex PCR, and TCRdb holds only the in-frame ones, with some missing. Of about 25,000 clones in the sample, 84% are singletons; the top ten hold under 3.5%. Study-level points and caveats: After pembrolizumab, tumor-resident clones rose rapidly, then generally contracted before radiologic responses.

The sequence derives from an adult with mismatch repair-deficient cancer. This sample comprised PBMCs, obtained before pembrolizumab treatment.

The CDR3 coding sequence is TGTGCCAGCAGCCATCTAGCGGGAGCGAGGAATGAGCAGTTCTTC. This sequence encodes CASSHLAGARNEQFF. The V and J genes are TRBV5-5 and TRBJ2-1; TRBD2 matches 10 bases. The CDR3 has 15 residues. Germline assignment: CDR1 SGHKS and CDR2 YYEKEE (reference sequence). The J segment lost 7 bases and the V segment lost 4 bases, leaving 8 bases of the junction unmatched.